The rows below give T cell receptor beta chains drawn from one sample of a study of blood T cell repertoires in COVID-19. The data were produced by immunoSEQ multiplex PCR, yet TCRdb's version contains in-frame clones alone and is incomplete. Here the sample spans over 110,000 clones, approximately 88% being singletons. Sequencing was done on a sample of peripheral blood. All receptors derive from a human donor in a cohort sampled during active COVID-19. CDR3s include the opening cysteine and the closing phenylalanine or tryptophan. A D gene is named only where the DNA matches it firmly. A clone size is listed for some rows: how often the clone was seen (once, few, many), or a class if it is expanded.

d_gene: TRBD1
v_gene: TRBV29-1
j_gene: TRBJ1-2
abundance: -
CDR3nt: TGCAGCGTTCGGCAGGGGGCACCCAAGGGCTACACCTTC
CDR3aa: CSVRQGAPKGYTF

d_gene: -
v_gene: TRBV12-3/TRBV12-4
j_gene: TRBJ1-5
abundance: few
CDR3nt: TGTGCCAGCAGTTTAGCCCTCGGTCAGCCCCAGCATTTT
CDR3aa: CASSLALGQPQHF

d_gene: -
v_gene: TRBV19
j_gene: TRBJ1-4
abundance: -
CDR3nt: TGTGCCAGTTCTGAAGCGATACCGAATGAAAAACTGTTTTTT
CDR3aa: CASSEAIPNEKLFF

d_gene: -
v_gene: TRBV11-2
j_gene: TRBJ1-1
abundance: -
CDR3nt: TGTGCCAGCAGCGAGGGCTGGACTGAAGCTTTCTTT
CDR3aa: CASSEGWTEAFF

d_gene: -
v_gene: TRBV7-9
j_gene: TRBJ2-1
abundance: few
CDR3nt: TGTGCCAGCAGTGGGGGTTCACAGGGCTCCTACAATGAGCAGTTCTTC
CDR3aa: CASSGGSQGSYNEQFF

d_gene: -
v_gene: TRBV5-1
j_gene: TRBJ2-7
abundance: -
CDR3nt: TGCGCCAGCAGCTTGGAAGGGGCCCCCTACGAGCAGTACTTC
CDR3aa: CASSLEGAPYEQYF

d_gene: -
v_gene: TRBV7-9
j_gene: TRBJ1-2
abundance: many
CDR3nt: TGTGCCAGCAGTACCAGTCTCGAGGCGGACTATGGCTACACCTTC
CDR3aa: CASSTSLEADYGYTF

d_gene: -
v_gene: TRBV2
j_gene: TRBJ1-2
abundance: -
CDR3nt: TGTGCCAGCAGCTCCGGGACTTCTATTAGTGGCTACACCTTC
CDR3aa: CASSSGTSISGYTF

d_gene: -
v_gene: TRBV15
j_gene: TRBJ1-2
abundance: -
CDR3nt: TGTGCCACCAGCAGAGATCCTCTCTATGGCTACACCTTC
CDR3aa: CATSRDPLYGYTF

d_gene: TRBD2
v_gene: TRBV6-5
j_gene: TRBJ2-7
abundance: -
CDR3nt: TGTGCCAGCAGTTTGACTAGCGGGGGGGCCTACGAGCAGTACTTC
CDR3aa: CASSLTSGGAYEQYF

d_gene: TRBD1
v_gene: TRBV5-1
j_gene: TRBJ2-5
abundance: -
CDR3nt: TGCGCCAGCAGCTTGGAAGGGACAGGGGGTATGGAGACCCAGTACTTC
CDR3aa: CASSLEGTGGMETQYF

d_gene: -
v_gene: TRBV12-3/TRBV12-4
j_gene: TRBJ2-7
abundance: -
CDR3nt: TGTGCCAGCAGTTTTCAGGGCCCCTACGAGCAGTACTTC
CDR3aa: CASSFQGPYEQYF

d_gene: -
v_gene: TRBV4-2
j_gene: TRBJ1-1
abundance: -
CDR3nt: TGTGCCAGCAGCCAAGAAATGAGGACTGAAGCTTTCTTT
CDR3aa: CASSQEMRTEAFF

d_gene: TRBD1
v_gene: TRBV2
j_gene: TRBJ2-1
abundance: -
CDR3nt: TGTGCCAGCAGCCCCGGGACAGGGAGGAATGAGCAGTTCTTC
CDR3aa: CASSPGTGRNEQFF

d_gene: -
v_gene: TRBV10-1
j_gene: TRBJ1-1
abundance: -
CDR3nt: TGCGCCAGCAGTGGCGGGAACACTGAAGCTTTCTTT
CDR3aa: CASSGGNTEAFF

d_gene: TRBD1
v_gene: TRBV19
j_gene: TRBJ1-2
abundance: -
CDR3nt: TGTGCCAGTAGTGGACAGGGGATGTACGGCTACACCTTC
CDR3aa: CASSGQGMYGYTF

d_gene: TRBD2
v_gene: TRBV4-3
j_gene: TRBJ2-3
abundance: -
CDR3nt: TGCGCCAGCAGCCCCGGACTAGCGGGGACGTCAGATACGCAGTATTTT
CDR3aa: CASSPGLAGTSDTQYF

d_gene: -
v_gene: TRBV27
j_gene: TRBJ1-2
abundance: -
CDR3nt: TGTGCCAGCAGCCCAACCCTCATTTCGGGGGGCGCGGGCTATGGCTACACCTTC
CDR3aa: CASSPTLISGGAGYGYTF

d_gene: -
v_gene: TRBV6-6
j_gene: TRBJ1-2
abundance: -
CDR3nt: TGTGCCAGCAGTTACCGAGACAGAGGAGGCTACACCTTC
CDR3aa: CASSYRDRGGYTF